The clone carrying this T cell receptor beta chain was counted a single time. These data are taken from a study of blood T cell repertoires in COVID-19. As for the study in general: Samples representing acute and convalescent COVID-19 were sourced from the United States, Italy and Spain. PBMCs, B-cell-depleted T cells, or T cells were the source of the cDNA or gDNA that made up the material.

V dropped 5 bases and J dropped 1 base, with 11 bases sitting between them. CDR1 is SEHNR and CDR2 is FQNEAQ in the germline V gene (reference sequence). The CDR3 is 14 residues long. Per the authors' pipeline: Amplified reference gene primers provided the basis for estimating nucleated cell counts. Sequencing was performed with immunoSEQ multiplex PCR; in TCRdb, only in-frame clones are kept and a portion is missing. V and J calls and clone size follow that table, whereas D and trimming were derived from the DNA. The sample carries 150,000 to 200,000 clones, more than 75% recorded once. The TCR comes from a man between 40 and 49 years old with active or convalescent COVID-19. Sequencing was carried out using peripheral blood. The chain links TRBV7-9 to TRBJ2-5; D is uncertain. Here the CDR3 DNA reads TGTGCCAGCAGCCAATCCCTGCGCCAAGAGACCCAGTACTTC. This gives the protein CASSQSLRQETQYF.